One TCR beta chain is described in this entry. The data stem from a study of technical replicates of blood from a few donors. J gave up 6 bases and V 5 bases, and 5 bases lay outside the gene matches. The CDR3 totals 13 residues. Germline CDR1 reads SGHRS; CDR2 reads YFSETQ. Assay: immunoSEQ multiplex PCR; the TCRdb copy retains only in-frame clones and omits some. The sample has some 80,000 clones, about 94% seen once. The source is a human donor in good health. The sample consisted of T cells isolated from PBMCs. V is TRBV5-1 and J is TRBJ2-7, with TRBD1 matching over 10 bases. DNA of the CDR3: TGCGCCAGCAGGTATGACAGGGGGCGCGAGCAGTACTTC. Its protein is CASRYDRGREQYF.